A single sample is the source of the 12 T cell receptor beta chains below, sequenced in a study of blood T cell repertoires in COVID-19. The method was immunoSEQ multiplex PCR; TCRdb's version includes in-frame clones alone and lacks a portion of them. The sample lists under 150,000 clones, 80% occurring once. The sequenced material came from peripheral blood. All receptors derive from an older man with acute or convalescent COVID-19.

The V call is TRBV3-1 (or the pseudogene TRBV3-2), the J call TRBJ1-2, with 12 bases that match TRBD1. The germline V gene has CDR1 LGHDT and CDR2 YNNKEL (reference sequence). J lost 7 bases, V lost 4 bases, and 7 bases had no gene match. The CDR3 loop spans 15 amino acids. The CDR3 nucleotides are TGTGCCAGCAGCCTTGGGGACAGGGGGCTTGGTGGCTACACCTTC. As protein: CASSLGDRGLGGYTF.

In nucleotides, the CDR3 is TGTGCCAGCAGTGTCCGGACAGGGGGCACCGACGAGCAGTACTTC. Translation: CASSVRTGGTDEQYF. The V and J genes are TRBV2 and TRBJ2-7; TRBD1 aligns across 11 bases. This CDR3 spans 15 amino acids. Trimming took 4 bases from V and 5 from J; bases not matched to a gene: 7. From germline, CDR1 is SNHLY and CDR2 FYNNEI.

The chain recombines TRBV5-1 with TRBJ2-1, with TRBD1 matching 7 bases. Trimming took 0 bases from V and 10 from J; bases not matched to a gene: 4. Germline CDR1 is SGHRS and CDR2 is YFSETQ. CDR3 length: 13 residues. CDR3 residues: CASSLAQGQEQFF. The CDR3 DNA reads as TGCGCCAGCAGCTTGGCCCAGGGACAGGAGCAGTTCTTC. Full variable domain (missing parts from reference TRBV5-1 and TRBJ2-1): KAGVTQTPRYLIKTRGQQVTLSCSPISGHRSVSWYQQTPGQGLQFLFEYFSETQRNKGNFPGRFSGRQFSNSRSEMNVSTLELGDSALYLCASSLAQGQEQFFGPGTRLTVL.

CDR3 in amino acids: CASSINVDRVNQPQHF. CDR3 DNA: TGTGCCAGTAGTATTAATGTCGACAGGGTCAATCAGCCCCAGCATTTT. V usage is TRBV19 and J usage is TRBJ1-5, with 7 bases aligning to TRBD1. V trimming: 3 bases; J trimming: 3 bases; junction bases outside the gene matches: 8. Looked up from germline, CDR1 is LNHDA and CDR2 is SQIVND (reference sequence). This CDR3 comprises 16 residues.

This rearrangement joins TRBV15 to TRBJ2-4; D is uncertain. V dropped 0 bases and J dropped 10 bases, with 19 bases sitting between them. Per germline, CDR1 LNHNV and CDR2 YYDKDF (reference sequence). The CDR3 has 16 amino acids. CDR3 in DNA: TGTGCCACCAGCAGAGAGGCCCCTCGGCAGGCCGATATTCAGTACTTC. This translates into CATSREAPRQADIQYF.

The chain links TRBV3-1 (or the pseudogene TRBV3-2) to TRBJ2-7; no clear D. Per germline, CDR1 LGHDT and CDR2 YNNKEL (reference sequence). The CDR3 totals 15 residues. Trimming shortened V by 4 bases and J by 3 bases, and 16 bases separated the two germline ends. The CDR3 nucleotides read TGTGCCAGCAGCCCTAAGATCGACTCAGTCTACGAGCAGTACTTC. Amino acid sequence: CASSPKIDSVYEQYF.

This clone was seen a handful of times. J is TRBJ2-5 and V is TRBV27; D may be TRBD2 (6 bases). V dropped 3 bases and J dropped 5 bases, with 7 bases sitting between them. Germline CDR1 is MNHEY and CDR2 is SMNVEV (reference sequence). The CDR3 spans 12 residues. CDR3 amino acids: CASSFGGETQYF. CDR3 coding DNA: TGTGCCAGCAGTTTCGGGGGTGAGACCCAGTACTTC.

The rearrangement joins TRBV6-5 to TRBJ2-1, with D possibly TRBD2 on 5 matching bases. The V and J ends lost 4 bases and 15 bases respectively, with 19 bases between them. Germline lookup yields CDR1 MNHEY and CDR2 SVGAGI. The CDR3 runs to 13 residues. The CDR3 protein is CASSSSGPSGRFF. Written as DNA, the CDR3 is TGTGCCAGCAGTTCGTCCGGGCCGAGCGGTCGGTTCTTC.

V usage is TRBV5-1 and J usage is TRBJ2-7; the D gene is possibly TRBD1 (6 bases). Between the trimmed V and J ends, which lost 0 bases and 3 bases, there was a span of 10 bases. Germline values: CDR1 SGHRS, CDR2 YFSETQ. The CDR3 sequence is 14 residues long. CDR3 residues: CASSLGDKIYEQYF. CDR3 DNA: TGCGCCAGCAGCTTGGGGGACAAGATCTACGAGCAGTACTTC.

J is TRBJ1-2 and V is TRBV5-5; unclear D gene. With 0 bases removed from V and 8 bases from J, the gap between germline ends came to 14 bases. Germline CDR1 is SGHKS and CDR2 is YYEKEE (reference sequence). The CDR3 totals 14 residues. In DNA, the CDR3 is TGTGCCAGCAGCTTGGCACTTGCTCTGAAAGGCTACACCTTC. It specifies CASSLALALKGYTF.

The V gene is TRBV5-1, the J gene TRBJ1-1, with 7 bases fitting TRBD1. The CDR3 is 16 amino acids. Germline V gene sequence: CDR1 SGHRS, CDR2 YFSETQ. The V gene end was trimmed by 5 bases and the J gene end by 4 bases; junction bases not matched to a gene: 14. CDR3 bases: TGCGCCAGCAGGGAGGGTTACAGGGGTTATAGCACTGAAGCTTTCTTT. Protein product: CASREGYRGYSTEAFF.

This sequence joins TRBV27 and TRBJ1-1, with D possibly TRBD1 on 6 matching bases. V dropped 7 bases and J dropped 0 bases, with 30 bases sitting between them. Germline V CDR1 and CDR2: MNHEY, SMNVEV (reference sequence). CDR3 length: 20 amino acids. As DNA, the CDR3 is TGTGCCAGCATCAACATGCCGGGACAAACCGCTCCAAACATGAACACTGAAGCTTTCTTT. This codes for CASINMPGQTAPNMNTEAFF.